Ten or more counts support the clone carrying this TCR beta chain. Its antigen is not known. This specimen comes from a study of identical twins. Points from the study as a whole: Models underestimated out-of-frame TCR alpha sharing in monozygotic twins.

The J segment lost 5 bases and the V segment lost 6 bases, leaving 7 bases of the junction unmatched. The CDR3 sequence is 14 residues long. The V gene's germline CDR1 is KGHSH and CDR2 LQKENI. In TCRdb, the 5' RACE reads were re-called with MiXCR into one record per CDR3 protein. The table lists nearly 900,000 distinct CDR3 sequences, roughly 12% of them singletons. The sample was also linked to a second study, of yellow fever vaccine responses in identical twins.

The chain recombines TRBV18 with TRBJ2-7, with 10 bases identical to TRBD1. Specimen: PBMCs. The receptor comes from a woman aged 18-29 years in good health. The CDR3 region has the DNA TGTGCCAGCTCGTTCAGACAGGGGGCGGACGAGCAGTACTTC. Translation gives CASSFRQGADEQYF.